This T cell receptor (beta chain) was sequenced in a study of CD8 T cells in ankylosing spondylitis. Germline V lookup: CDR1 MGHDK, CDR2 SYGVNS. V lost 5 bases, J lost 5 bases, and 28 bases lay in between. This CDR3 has 18 amino acids. Findings and caveats of the study: Ankylosing spondylitis blood seemed to carry a telltale TCR beta motif made of fewer than 10 highly homologous variants.

With respect to this clonotype: Its target is unknown.

TCRdb re-called the 5' RACE reads through MiXCR, storing one row per CDR3 protein. The profile covers 750,000 to 850,000 distinct CDR3 sequences, with approximately 10% appearing a single time and approximately 0.5% taken by the ten largest. The chain is built from TRBV25-1 and TRBJ2-7; D is possibly TRBD1 (9 bases). This sequence was found in a male donor with ankylosing spondylitis. Sequenced sample: blood, either unsorted or a sorted T cell fraction (not recorded which). This CDR3 reads CASSPPGGDRVLVHEQYF. CDR3 in DNA: TGTGCCAGCAGTCCCCCGGGGGGGGACAGGGTTTTAGTCCACGAGCAGTACTTC.